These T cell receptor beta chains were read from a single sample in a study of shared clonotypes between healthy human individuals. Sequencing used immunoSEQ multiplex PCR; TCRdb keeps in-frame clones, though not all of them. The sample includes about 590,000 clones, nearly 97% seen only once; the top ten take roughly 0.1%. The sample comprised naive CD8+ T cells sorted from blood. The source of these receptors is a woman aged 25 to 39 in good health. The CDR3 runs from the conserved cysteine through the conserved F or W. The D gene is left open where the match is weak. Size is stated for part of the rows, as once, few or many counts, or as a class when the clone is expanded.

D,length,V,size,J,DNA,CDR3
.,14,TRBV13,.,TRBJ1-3,TGTGCCAGCAGCTTAGAGATCAGTGAGAACACCATATATTTT,CASSLEISENTIYF
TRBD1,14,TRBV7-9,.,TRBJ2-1,TGTGCCAGCAGCGCACGGACAGGGCCGGAGGAGCAGTTCTTC,CASSARTGPEEQFF
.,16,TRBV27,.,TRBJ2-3,TGTGCCAGCAGTCACGCGACTGAACCTAGCACAGATACGCAGTATTTT,CASSHATEPSTDTQYF
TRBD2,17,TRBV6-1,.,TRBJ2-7,TGTGCCAGCAGTGAAGCGATAACGGGAGGATTTATGTACGAGCAGTACTTC,CASSEAITGGFMYEQYF
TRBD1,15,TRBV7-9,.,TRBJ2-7,TGTGCCAGCAGCCCGTGGGACAGCTTAACCTACGAGCAGTACTTC,CASSPWDSLTYEQYF
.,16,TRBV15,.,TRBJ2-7,TGTGCCACCAGCAGAGACGATACACCTACAGTCTACGAGCAGTACTTC,CATSRDDTPTVYEQYF
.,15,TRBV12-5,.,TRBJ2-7,TGTGCTAGTGGTTTGGTACGAAATCACCTTTACGAGCAGTACTTC,CASGLVRNHLYEQYF
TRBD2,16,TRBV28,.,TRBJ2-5,TGTGCCACCAATTCGCGAAACGGACTAGCGGAAGAGACCCAGTACTTC,CATNSRNGLAEETQYF
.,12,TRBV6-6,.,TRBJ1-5,TGTGCCAGCAGCTGGTGGGGTCAGCCCCAGCATTTT,CASSWWGQPQHF
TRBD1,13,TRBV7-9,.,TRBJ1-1,TGTGCCAGCAGCCCGACAGGGGGCACTGAAGCTTTCTTT,CASSPTGGTEAFF
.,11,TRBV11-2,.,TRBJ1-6,TGTGCCAGCAGCTTAGGTTCACCCCTCCACTTT,CASSLGSPLHF
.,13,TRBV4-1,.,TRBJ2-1,TGCGCCAGCAGCCAAGCGAATAGCTTCGAGCAGTTCTTC,CASSQANSFEQFF
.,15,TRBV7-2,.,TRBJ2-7,TGTGCCAGCAGCTTATCGCCCGGGGTACGCTACGAGCAGTACTTC,CASSLSPGVRYEQYF
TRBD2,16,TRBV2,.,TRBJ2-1,TGTGCCAGCAGTGAATCCACTAGCGGGGCACACAATGAGCAGTTCTTC,CASSESTSGAHNEQFF
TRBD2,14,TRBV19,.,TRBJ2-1,TGTGCCAGTAGTGCGGGACTAGAGGAGGTTGAGCAGTTCTTC,CASSAGLEEVEQFF
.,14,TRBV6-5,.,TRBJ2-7,TGTGCCAGCGCTCGAGAACTTCTAGCTCCCGAGCAGTACTTC,CASARELLAPEQYF
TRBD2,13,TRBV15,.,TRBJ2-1,TGTGCCACCGGGACTAGCGGGAGAAATGAGCAGTTCTTC,CATGTSGRNEQFF
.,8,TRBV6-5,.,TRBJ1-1,TGTGCCAGCTTTAGTCGCAACTTT,CASFSRNF
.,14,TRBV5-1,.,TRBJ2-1,TGCGCCAGCAGCTTGGGGGGCTCCTACAATGAGCAGTTCTTC,CASSLGGSYNEQFF
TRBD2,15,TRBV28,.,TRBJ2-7,TGTGCCAGCAGTTTCCCACGGCGGGGGGCATACGAGCAGTACTTC,CASSFPRRGAYEQYF
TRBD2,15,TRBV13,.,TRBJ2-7,TGTGCCAGCAGCTTAGCGGGAGGATCCCTTTACGAGCAGTACTTC,CASSLAGGSLYEQYF
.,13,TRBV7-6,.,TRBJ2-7,TGTGCCAGCAGCCGAACAGGAATCTACGAGCAGTACTTC,CASSRTGIYEQYF
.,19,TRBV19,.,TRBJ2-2,TGTGCCAGTAGATCTGCCATCAGGGATATAGGAAGCCCCACCGGGGAGCTGTTTTTT,CASRSAIRDIGSPTGELFF
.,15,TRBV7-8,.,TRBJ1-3,TGTGCCAGCATACCGGACACCGGCTCTGGAAACACCATATATTTT,CASIPDTGSGNTIYF
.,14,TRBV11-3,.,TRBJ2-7,TGTGCCAGCAGCCCGGCGGGACAACTCCACGAGCAGTACTTC,CASSPAGQLHEQYF
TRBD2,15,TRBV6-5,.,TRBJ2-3,TGTGCCAGCAGTTATGATGCGGGAGGGCCAGATACGCAGTATTTT,CASSYDAGGPDTQYF
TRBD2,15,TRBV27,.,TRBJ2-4,TGTGCCAGCAGTTTAATAGCGGGAGGGCCGGACATTCAGTACTTC,CASSLIAGGPDIQYF
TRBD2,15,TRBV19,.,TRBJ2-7,TGTGCCAGTAGTTACGGGACTAGCGTCTCCTACGAGCAGTACTTC,CASSYGTSVSYEQYF
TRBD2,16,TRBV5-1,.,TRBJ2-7,TGCGCCAGCAGCTTGGCCGGTAGCGGGAGTTCTTACGAGCAGTACTTC,CASSLAGSGSSYEQYF
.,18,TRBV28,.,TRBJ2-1,TGTGCCAGCAGTTTAGCCCCCCCCGCTAGCGGAGGGGGTAATGAGCAGTTCTTC,CASSLAPPASGGGNEQFF
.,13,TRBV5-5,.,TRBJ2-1,TGTGCCAGCATGGCGGCGACATACAATGAGCAGTTCTTC,CASMAATYNEQFF
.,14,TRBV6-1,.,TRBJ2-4,TGTGCCAGCAGTGAACTGGGGAGAATTGGCATTCAGTACTTC,CASSELGRIGIQYF
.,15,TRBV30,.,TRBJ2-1,TGTGCCTGGGCCCTGGGTGCGGGAATAAGCAATGAGCAGTTCTTC,CAWALGAGISNEQFF
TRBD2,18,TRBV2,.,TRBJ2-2,TGTGCCAGCAGTGATGCCGCGGGGGTTTGGGGAGGGACCGGGGAGCTGTTTTTT,CASSDAAGVWGGTGELFF
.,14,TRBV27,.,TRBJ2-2,TGTGCCAGCAGCCTCACAGGGCGCACCGGGGAGCTGTTTTTT,CASSLTGRTGELFF
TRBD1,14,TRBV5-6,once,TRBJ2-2,TGTGCCAGCAGCGGACCAGGGGGCACCGGGGAGCTGTTTTTT,CASSGPGGTGELFF
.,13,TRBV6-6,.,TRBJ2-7,TGTGCCAGCAGTGGACAGCTGTCCTACGAGCAGTACTTC,CASSGQLSYEQYF
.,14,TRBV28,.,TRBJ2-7,TGTGCCACCGTTGCAGCCTATGACTCGTACGAGCAGTACTTC,CATVAAYDSYEQYF
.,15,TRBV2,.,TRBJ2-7,TGTGCCAGCAGTGAATCGACGGAAGGATACTACGAGCAGTACTTC,CASSESTEGYYEQYF
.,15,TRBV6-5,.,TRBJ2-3,TGTGCCAGCAGTTATTTACTAGGTAGCACAGATACGCAGTATTTT,CASSYLLGSTDTQYF
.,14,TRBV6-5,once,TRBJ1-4,TGTGCCAGCAGTTACTCGGGGCCGAGCGAAAAACTGTTTTTT,CASSYSGPSEKLFF
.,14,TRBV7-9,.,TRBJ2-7,TGTGCCAGCAGCTTCTGGGACCGGCCCTACGAGCAGTACTTC,CASSFWDRPYEQYF